This TCR beta chain was sequenced in a study of T cells of healthy individuals. TCRdb re-called the 5' RACE reads with MiXCR, one entry per CDR3 protein. Seen here are nearly 100,000 distinct CDR3 sequences, approximately 15% observed once, and the top ten hold 6.2%. By sample share, this clonotype is large. Germline V gene lookup returns CDR1 DFQATT and CDR2 SNEGSKA (reference sequence). This CDR3 has 16 residues. V was pared by 2 bases and J by 3 bases, with 18 bases between. This rearrangement joins TRBV20-1 to TRBJ2-3, with D tentatively TRBD2 (6 bases). The receptor comes from a human donor in good health. In nucleotides, the CDR3 is TGCAGTGCTAGACAACTAGCCCCGTGGGGGACAGATACGCAGTATTTT. This gives the protein CSARQLAPWGTDTQYF.